This entry features one T cell receptor (beta chain) sequence. This sample is drawn from a study of blood T cell repertoires in COVID-19. Study context: Sites across the United States, Italy and Spain contributed samples from acute and convalescent COVID-19. PBMCs, B-cell-depleted T cells, or T cells provided the cDNA or gDNA that made up the material.

Original analysis: Nucleated cell counts were estimated from reference gene primer amplification. Data came from immunoSEQ multiplex PCR; TCRdb stores just in-frame clones and leaves some out. That table gives V, J and clone size, and the DNA gave D and trimming. The data show about 150,000 clones, 75% to 90% seen once. V lost 1 base and J lost 2, with 9 bases in between. Germline V gene lookup returns CDR1 LNHDA and CDR2 SQIVND (reference sequence). The CDR3 totals 15 residues. Sample: peripheral blood. This receptor was obtained from a man in his sixties with active or convalescent COVID-19. The chain employs TRBV19 and TRBJ1-5; no reliable D call. The CDR3 here is CASSIGRGGNQPQHF. CDR3 in DNA: TGTGCCAGTAGTATAGGCCGCGGAGGCAATCAGCCCCAGCATTTT.